Shown below are 11 T cell receptor beta chains from a single sample sequenced in a study of blood T cell repertoires in COVID-19. Some clones are missing from TCRdb's copy, which holds only in-frame ones; the method was immunoSEQ multiplex PCR. The table lists about 250,000 clones, 85% of them singletons. Sequencing used peripheral blood. These receptors all stem from a man aged 45-65 years with active or convalescent COVID-19.

The V gene is TRBV2, the J gene TRBJ1-1, with no clear D. Trimming pared 7 bases from V and 8 bases from J, leaving 11 bases between. This CDR3 contains 11 residues. In germline, CDR1 is SNHLY, CDR2 FYNNEI. CDR3 residues: CASILGREAFF. CDR3 in DNA: TGTGCCAGCATTCTGGGCAGGGAAGCTTTCTTT.

This clone came up once. The rearrangement joins TRBV7-2 to TRBJ2-3, with TRBD2 identical over 13 bases. The V segment lost 6 bases and the J segment 5 bases; nucleotides outside the gene matches: 2. The CDR3 has 14 residues. The germline gives CDR1 SGHTA, CDR2 FQGNSA. This CDR3 is CASRLAGGKDTQYF. CDR3 coding DNA: TGTGCCAGCAGACTAGCGGGAGGGAAAGATACGCAGTATTTT.

This chain connects TRBV5-1 to TRBJ1-1; D gene ambiguous. CDR3 length equals 12 residues. Trimming pared 4 bases from V and 5 bases from J, leaving 9 bases between. Germline V lookup: CDR1 SGHRS, CDR2 YFSETQ. The CDR3 sequence: CASSPRGTEAFF. CDR3 nucleotide sequence: TGCGCCAGCAGCCCCCGGGGAACTGAAGCTTTCTTT.

The chain carries TRBV3-1 (or the pseudogene TRBV3-2) and TRBJ2-7; the match to TRBD1 covers 9 bases. The CDR3 runs 15 residues. Germline V gene sequence: CDR1 LGHDT, CDR2 YNNKEL (reference sequence). The J segment lost 4 bases and the V segment lost 6 bases, leaving 10 bases of the junction unmatched. The CDR3 protein is CASSWAGTGRYEQYF. The CDR3 nucleotides are TGTGCCAGCAGTTGGGCGGGGACAGGGAGATACGAGCAGTACTTC.

This clone was observed a handful of times. The rearrangement links TRBV7-9 to TRBJ1-1; 7 bases align to TRBD1. With 5 bases clipped from V and 8 bases from J, the junction kept 11 bases outside the gene matches. The length of the CDR3 is 14 residues. The V gene's germline CDR1 is SEHNR and CDR2 FQNEAQ (reference sequence). The CDR3 here is CASSHETGAEEAFF. The CDR3 coding sequence is TGTGCCAGCAGCCACGAAACAGGGGCCGAAGAAGCTTTCTTT.

Remarks on this clone: Relative to the germline gene, one junction end is altered; a read error may explain this. The chain links TRBV19 to TRBJ1-2, with TRBD1 as a possible D gene (5 bases). The germline V gene encodes CDR1 LNHDA and CDR2 SQIVND (reference sequence). This CDR3 contains 12 residues. CDR3 nucleotide sequence: TGTGCCAGTAGCCACCGGGACTACGGCTACACCTTC. Translation gives CASSHRDYGYTF.

The chain employs TRBV7-2 and TRBJ2-1, with TRBD2 matching 9 bases. This CDR3 spans 17 amino acids. The J segment lost 0 bases and the V segment lost 7 bases, leaving 10 bases of the junction unmatched. Germline CDR1 and CDR2: SGHTA and FQGNSA. CDR3 sequence: CASTLWASGNSYNEQFF. The CDR3 DNA reads TGTGCCAGCACCCTTTGGGCTAGCGGGAACTCCTACAATGAGCAGTTCTTC.

J is TRBJ2-5 and V is TRBV2; D may be TRBD1 (6 bases). The CDR3 sequence is 14 residues long. With 7 bases removed from V and 3 bases from J, the gap between germline ends came to 15 bases. From germline, CDR1 is SNHLY and CDR2 FYNNEI. This chain's CDR3 is CASTLRRTEETQYF. CDR3 coding DNA: TGTGCCAGCACCCTAAGGAGGACAGAAGAGACCCAGTACTTC.

The chain combines TRBV6-1 with TRBJ2-7; D uncertain. This CDR3 has 15 residues. CDR1 and CDR2 from the germline V gene are MNHNS and SASEGT. Trimming left V 1 base short and J 2 bases short, with 12 bases between. CDR3 nucleotide sequence: TGTGCCAGCAGTGAAGGGAGAGTCTCTACCTACGAGCAGTACTTC. Translating it yields CASSEGRVSTYEQYF.

V and J are TRBV23-1 and TRBJ1-6; 8 bases match TRBD1. TRBV23-1 belongs to the ORF category, with a function that is uncertain. The CDR3 contains 13 residues. Trimming took 11 bases from V and 6 from J; bases not matched to a gene: 6. The CDR3 loop is CAGRDRSNSPLHF. The CDR3 coding sequence is TGCGCCGGACGGGACAGGAGTAATTCACCCCTCCACTTT.

This chain connects TRBV7-2 to TRBJ2-7; 7 positions agree with TRBD2. CDR1 and CDR2 from the germline V gene are SGHTA and FQGNSA. The V and J ends lost 4 bases and 3 bases, in that order; junction bases with no gene match: 6. This CDR3 region has 14 residues. CDR3 sequence reads: CASSSSGNHYEQYF. The CDR3 bases are TGTGCCAGCAGCTCGAGCGGGAATCACTACGAGCAGTACTTC.